The source of this TCR beta chain is a study of blood T cell repertoires in COVID-19. For the study at large: The samples span acute and convalescent COVID-19 from the United States, Italy and Spain. T cells, B-cell-depleted T cells, or PBMCs provided the cDNA or gDNA that served as material.

Methods used by the authors: From reference gene primer amplification, estimates of nucleated cell counts were derived. Using immunoSEQ multiplex PCR, the repertoire was profiled, and TCRdb retains in-frame clones only, with some absent. V, J and clone size are those of that table, while D and trimming were read from the DNA. The data show about 70,000 clones, 83% seen once. The V segment lost 4 bases and the J segment 4 bases; nucleotides outside the gene matches: 6. CDR1 is SGHDN and CDR2 is FVKESK in the germline V gene. The CDR3 extends over 15 amino acids. The Seattle site enrolled patients during active infection and followed them longitudinally.

The TCR comes from a man between 25 and 39 years old with COVID-19, enrolled during active disease. V gene TRBV14 combines with J gene TRBJ1-1, with 10 bases aligning to TRBD1. Sequencing was performed on peripheral blood. The CDR3 sequence: CASSPRDRGFTEAFF. In nucleotides, the CDR3 is TGTGCCAGCAGCCCCCGGGACAGGGGCTTCACTGAAGCTTTCTTT.